This TCR beta chain was sequenced in a study of blood T cell repertoires in COVID-19. The overall study: T cells, B-cell-depleted T cells, or PBMCs provided the cDNA or gDNA that served as material.

Methods used by the authors: Nucleated cell number was recorded as an estimate derived from reference gene primer amplification. Assay: immunoSEQ multiplex PCR; the TCRdb copy retains only in-frame clones and omits some. From that table come the V and J calls and clone size; the DNA was used to work out D and trimming. In the table there are over 200,000 clones, 75% to 90% of which are singletons. This clone has more than one count but fewer than ten. Recruited during active infection, patients (from Seattle) were subsequently followed longitudinally. Trimming shortened V by 5 bases and J by 2 bases, and 13 bases separated the two germline ends. Germline V gene data show CDR1 as LNHDA and CDR2 as SQIVND (reference sequence). This CDR3 region has 15 residues.

The sequenced sample consisted of peripheral blood. The chain is built from TRBV19 and TRBJ2-1; D might be TRBD2 (6 bases). This receptor was obtained from a man aged 30 to 45 with COVID-19, enrolled during active disease. The CDR3 DNA reads as TGTGCCAGTAGTTCGGGACTCAGGCCCTACAATGAGCAGTTCTTC. Protein sequence: CASSSGLRPYNEQFF.